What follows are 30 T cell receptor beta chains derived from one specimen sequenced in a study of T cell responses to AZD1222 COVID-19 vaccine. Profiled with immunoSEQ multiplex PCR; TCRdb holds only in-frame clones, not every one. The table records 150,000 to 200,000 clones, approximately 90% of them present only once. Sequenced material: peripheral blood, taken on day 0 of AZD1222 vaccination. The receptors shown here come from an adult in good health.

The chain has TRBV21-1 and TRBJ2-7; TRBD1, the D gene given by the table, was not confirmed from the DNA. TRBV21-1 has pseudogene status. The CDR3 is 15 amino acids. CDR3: CASSKAAGLSYEQYF. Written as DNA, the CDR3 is TGTGCCAGCAGCAAAGCGGCAGGGCTTTCCTACGAGCAGTACTTC.

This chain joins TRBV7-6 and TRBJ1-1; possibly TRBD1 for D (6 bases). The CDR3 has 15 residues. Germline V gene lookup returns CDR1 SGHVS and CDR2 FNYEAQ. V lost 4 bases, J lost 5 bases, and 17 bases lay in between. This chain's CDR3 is CASSSKEGGRTEAFF. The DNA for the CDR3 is TGTGCCAGCAGCTCCAAGGAGGGGGGAAGGACTGAAGCTTTCTTT.

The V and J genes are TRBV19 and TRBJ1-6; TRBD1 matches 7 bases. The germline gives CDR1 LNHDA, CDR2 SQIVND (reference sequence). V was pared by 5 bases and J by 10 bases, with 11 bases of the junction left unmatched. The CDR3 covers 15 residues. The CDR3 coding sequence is TGTGCCAGTAGTCCCCTCACGCAGGGGGGATCACCCCTCCACTTT. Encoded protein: CASSPLTQGGSPLHF.

CDR3: CATSRDGTGRETQYF. The CDR3 region has the DNA TGTGCCACCAGCAGAGACGGGACAGGGAGAGAGACCCAGTACTTC. V usage is TRBV15 and J usage is TRBJ2-5, with TRBD1 matching 9 bases. With 0 bases clipped from V and 4 bases from J, the junction kept 3 bases outside the gene matches. The germline CDR1 and CDR2 sequences are LNHNV and YYDKDF (reference sequence). The CDR3 loop spans 15 amino acids.

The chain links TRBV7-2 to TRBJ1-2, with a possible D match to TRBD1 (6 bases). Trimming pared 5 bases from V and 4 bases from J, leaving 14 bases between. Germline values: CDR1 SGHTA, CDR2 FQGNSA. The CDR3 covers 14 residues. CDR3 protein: CASSAVRGAYGYTF. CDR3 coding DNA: TGTGCCAGCAGCGCCGTCAGGGGAGCCTATGGCTACACCTTC.

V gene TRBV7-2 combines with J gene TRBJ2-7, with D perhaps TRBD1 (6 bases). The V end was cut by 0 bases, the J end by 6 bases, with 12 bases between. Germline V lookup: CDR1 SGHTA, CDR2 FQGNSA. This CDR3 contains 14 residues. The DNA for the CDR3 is TGTGCCAGCAGCTTAGCGCAGGGGTTTGGCGAGCAGTACTTC. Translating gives CASSLAQGFGEQYF.

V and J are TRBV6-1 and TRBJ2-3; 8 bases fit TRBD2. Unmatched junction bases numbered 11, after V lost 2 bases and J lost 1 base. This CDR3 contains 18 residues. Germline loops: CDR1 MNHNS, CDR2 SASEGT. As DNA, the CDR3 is TGTGCCAGCAGTGAATTGGGCCGGTGGCGGGGGGGCACAGATACGCAGTATTTT. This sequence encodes CASSELGRWRGGTDTQYF.

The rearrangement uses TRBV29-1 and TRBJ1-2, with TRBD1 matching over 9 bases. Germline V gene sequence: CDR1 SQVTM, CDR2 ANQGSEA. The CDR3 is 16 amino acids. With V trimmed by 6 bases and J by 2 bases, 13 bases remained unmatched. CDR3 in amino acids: CSVSPLPGQGNYGYTF. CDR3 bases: TGCAGCGTCTCACCGTTACCGGGACAGGGCAACTATGGCTACACCTTC.

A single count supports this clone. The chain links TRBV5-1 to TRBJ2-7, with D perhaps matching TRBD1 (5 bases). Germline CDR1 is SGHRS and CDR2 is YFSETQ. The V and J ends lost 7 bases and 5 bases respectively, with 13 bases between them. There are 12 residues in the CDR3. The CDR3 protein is CASWTRPHEQYF. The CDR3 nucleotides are TGCGCCAGCTGGACACGGCCCCACGAGCAGTACTTC.

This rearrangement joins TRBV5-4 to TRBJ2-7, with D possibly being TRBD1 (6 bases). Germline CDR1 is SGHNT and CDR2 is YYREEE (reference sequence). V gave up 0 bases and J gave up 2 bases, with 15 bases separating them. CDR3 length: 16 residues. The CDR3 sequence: CASSLARQGSPYEQYF. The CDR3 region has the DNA TGTGCCAGCAGCTTGGCTCGGCAGGGGTCCCCCTACGAGCAGTACTTC.

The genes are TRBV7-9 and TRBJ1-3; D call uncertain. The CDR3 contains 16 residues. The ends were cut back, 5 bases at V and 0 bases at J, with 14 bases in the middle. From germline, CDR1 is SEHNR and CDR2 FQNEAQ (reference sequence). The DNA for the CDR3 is TGTGCCAGCAGCGTGACGGACGGTCCCTCTGGAAACACCATATATTTT. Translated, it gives CASSVTDGPSGNTIYF.

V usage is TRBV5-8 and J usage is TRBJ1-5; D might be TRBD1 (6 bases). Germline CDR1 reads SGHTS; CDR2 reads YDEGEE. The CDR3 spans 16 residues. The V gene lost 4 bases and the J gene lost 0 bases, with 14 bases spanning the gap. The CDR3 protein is CASSPWGPNSNQPQHF. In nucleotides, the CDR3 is TGTGCCAGCAGCCCCTGGGGGCCCAATAGCAATCAGCCCCAGCATTTT.

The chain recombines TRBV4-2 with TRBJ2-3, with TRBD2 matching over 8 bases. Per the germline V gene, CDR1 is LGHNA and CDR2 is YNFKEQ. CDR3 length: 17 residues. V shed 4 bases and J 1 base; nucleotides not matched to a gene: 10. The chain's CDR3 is CASSPGVAGTRTDTQYF. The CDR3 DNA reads TGTGCCAGCAGCCCGGGAGTAGCGGGGACACGCACAGATACGCAGTATTTT.

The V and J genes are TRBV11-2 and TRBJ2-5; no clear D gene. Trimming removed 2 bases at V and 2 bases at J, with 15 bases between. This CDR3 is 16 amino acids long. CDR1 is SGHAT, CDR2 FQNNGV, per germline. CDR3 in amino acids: CASSLFIRAGQETQYF. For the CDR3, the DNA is TGTGCCAGCAGCTTATTTATTAGGGCCGGGCAAGAGACCCAGTACTTC.

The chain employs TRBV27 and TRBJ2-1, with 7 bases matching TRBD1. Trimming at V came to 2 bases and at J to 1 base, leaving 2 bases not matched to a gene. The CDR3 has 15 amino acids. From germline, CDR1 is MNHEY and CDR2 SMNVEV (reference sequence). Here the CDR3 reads CASSLGDSSYNEQFF. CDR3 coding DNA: TGTGCCAGCAGTTTAGGGGACAGTTCCTACAATGAGCAGTTCTTC.

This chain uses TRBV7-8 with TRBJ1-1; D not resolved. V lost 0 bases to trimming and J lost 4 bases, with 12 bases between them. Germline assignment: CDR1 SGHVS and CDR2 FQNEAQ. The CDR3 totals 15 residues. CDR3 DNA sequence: TGTGCCAGCAGCTTAGCGATAGGGTTGATCACTGAAGCTTTCTTT. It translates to CASSLAIGLITEAFF.

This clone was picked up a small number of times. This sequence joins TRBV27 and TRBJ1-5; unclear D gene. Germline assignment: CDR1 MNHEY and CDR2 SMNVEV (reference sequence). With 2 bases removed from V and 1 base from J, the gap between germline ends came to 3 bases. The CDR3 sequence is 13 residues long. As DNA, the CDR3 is TGTGCCAGCAGTTTAATGAGCAATCAGCCCCAGCATTTT. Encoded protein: CASSLMSNQPQHF.

The CDR3 loop is CASSPDRGRVNEQFF. In DNA form, the CDR3 reads TGCGCCAGCAGCCCCGACAGGGGGCGAGTGAATGAGCAGTTCTTC. The V gene is TRBV10-1, the J gene TRBJ2-1; 10 nucleotides align to TRBD1. Germline CDR1 WNHNN, CDR2 SYGVQD (reference sequence). The length of the CDR3 is 15 residues. V gave up 6 bases and J gave up 7 bases; unmatched junction bases: 9.

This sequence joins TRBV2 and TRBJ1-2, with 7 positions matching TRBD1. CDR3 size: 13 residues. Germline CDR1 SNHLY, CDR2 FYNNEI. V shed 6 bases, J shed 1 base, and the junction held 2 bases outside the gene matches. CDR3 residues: CASSRDSNYGYTF. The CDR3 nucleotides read TGTGCCAGCAGCAGGGACAGTAACTATGGCTACACCTTC.

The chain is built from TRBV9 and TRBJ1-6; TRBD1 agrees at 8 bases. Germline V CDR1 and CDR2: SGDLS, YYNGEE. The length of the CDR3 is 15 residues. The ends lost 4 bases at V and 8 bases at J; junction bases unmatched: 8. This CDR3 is CASSFQGARDSPLHF. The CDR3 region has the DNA TGTGCCAGCAGCTTCCAGGGGGCAAGGGATTCACCCCTCCACTTT. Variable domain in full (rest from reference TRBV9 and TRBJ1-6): DSGVTQTPKHLITATGQRVTLRCSPRSGDLSVYWYQQSLDQGLQFLIQYYNGEERAKGNILERFSAQQFPDLHSELNLSSLELGDSALYFCASSFQGARDSPLHFGNGTRLTVT.

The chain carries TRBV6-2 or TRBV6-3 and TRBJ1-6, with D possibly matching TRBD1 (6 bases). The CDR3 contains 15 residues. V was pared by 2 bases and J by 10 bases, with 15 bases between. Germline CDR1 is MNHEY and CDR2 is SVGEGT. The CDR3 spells CASSYDVQGGSPLHF. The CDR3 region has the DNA TGTGCCAGCAGTTACGATGTACAGGGAGGCTCACCCCTCCACTTT.

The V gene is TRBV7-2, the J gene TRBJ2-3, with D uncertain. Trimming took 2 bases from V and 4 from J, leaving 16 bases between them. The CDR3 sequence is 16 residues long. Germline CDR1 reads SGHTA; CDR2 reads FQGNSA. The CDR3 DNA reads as TGTGCCAGCAGCTTACGAAGCGAGTATGTCGCAGATACGCAGTATTTT. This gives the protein CASSLRSEYVADTQYF.

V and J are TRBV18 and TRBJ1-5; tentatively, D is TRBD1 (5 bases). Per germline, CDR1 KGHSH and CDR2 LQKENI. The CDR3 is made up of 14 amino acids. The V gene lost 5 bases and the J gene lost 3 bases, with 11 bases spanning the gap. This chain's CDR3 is CASSEGDLNQPQHF. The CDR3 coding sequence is TGTGCCAGCTCAGAAGGGGACCTCAATCAGCCCCAGCATTTT. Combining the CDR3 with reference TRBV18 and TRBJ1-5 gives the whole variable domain NAGVMQNPRHLVRRRGQEARLRCSPMKGHSHVYWYRQLPEEGLKFMVYLQKENIIDESGMPKERFSAEFPKEGPSILRIQQVVRGDSAAYFCASSEGDLNQPQHFGDGTRLSIL.

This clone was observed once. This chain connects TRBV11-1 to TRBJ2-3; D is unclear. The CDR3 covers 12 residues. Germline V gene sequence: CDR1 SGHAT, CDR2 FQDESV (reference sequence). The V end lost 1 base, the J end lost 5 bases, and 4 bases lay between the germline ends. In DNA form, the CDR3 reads TGTGCCAGCAGCTTAGGGGGAGATACGCAGTATTTT. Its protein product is CASSLGGDTQYF.

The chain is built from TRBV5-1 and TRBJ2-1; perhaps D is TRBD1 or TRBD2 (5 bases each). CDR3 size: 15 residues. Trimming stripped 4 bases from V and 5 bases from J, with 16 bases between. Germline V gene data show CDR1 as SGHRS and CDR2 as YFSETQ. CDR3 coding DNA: TGCGCCAGCAGCCCCGGGACCCAGGACCACAATGAGCAGTTCTTC. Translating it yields CASSPGTQDHNEQFF. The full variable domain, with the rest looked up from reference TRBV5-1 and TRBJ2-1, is KAGVTQTPRYLIKTRGQQVTLSCSPISGHRSVSWYQQTPGQGLQFLFEYFSETQRNKGNFPGRFSGRQFSNSRSEMNVSTLELGDSALYLCASSPGTQDHNEQFFGPGTRLTVL.

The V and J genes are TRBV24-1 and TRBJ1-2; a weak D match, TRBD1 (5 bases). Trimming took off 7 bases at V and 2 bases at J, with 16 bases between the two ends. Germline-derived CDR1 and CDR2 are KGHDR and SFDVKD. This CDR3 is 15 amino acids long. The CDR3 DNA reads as TGTGCCACCAGAGTGGGATCGGGGCCCAACTATGGCTACACCTTC. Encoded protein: CATRVGSGPNYGYTF.

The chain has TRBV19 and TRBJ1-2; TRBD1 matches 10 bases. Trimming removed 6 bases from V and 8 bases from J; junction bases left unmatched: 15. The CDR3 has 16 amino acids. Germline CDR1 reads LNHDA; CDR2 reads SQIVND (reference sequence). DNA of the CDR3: TGTGCCAGTAGCCAAACCCCGGGACAGGGGCAGGTCGGCTACACCTTC. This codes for CASSQTPGQGQVGYTF.

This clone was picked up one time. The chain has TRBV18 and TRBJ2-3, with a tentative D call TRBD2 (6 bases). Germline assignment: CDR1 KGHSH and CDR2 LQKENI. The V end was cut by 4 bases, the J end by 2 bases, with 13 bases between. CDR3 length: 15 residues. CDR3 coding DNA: TGTGCCAGCTCACTCCAGCGGGCCCACACAGATACGCAGTATTTT. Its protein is CASSLQRAHTDTQYF.

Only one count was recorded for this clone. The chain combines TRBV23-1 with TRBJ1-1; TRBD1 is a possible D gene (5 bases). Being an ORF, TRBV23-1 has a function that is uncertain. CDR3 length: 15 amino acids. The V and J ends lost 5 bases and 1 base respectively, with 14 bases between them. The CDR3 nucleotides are TGCGCCAGCAGTACGGAACAGGTACAGAACACTGAAGCTTTCTTT. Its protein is CASSTEQVQNTEAFF.

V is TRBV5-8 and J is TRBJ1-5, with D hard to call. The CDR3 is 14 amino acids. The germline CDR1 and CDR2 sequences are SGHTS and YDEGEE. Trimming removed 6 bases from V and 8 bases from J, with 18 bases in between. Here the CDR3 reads CASTGFGFGEPQHF. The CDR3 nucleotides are TGTGCCAGCACCGGGTTTGGATTCGGGGAGCCCCAGCATTTT.